The entry that follows covers one T cell receptor (beta chain) sequence. Antigen: not known. These data come from a study of shared clonotypes between healthy human individuals. Study overall: Per donor, CD8 memory used one plate, CD8 naive used two, CD4 memory used three and CD4 naive used three. Study results and caveats: Rarefaction revealed incomplete sorted-subset sequencing despite large depth.

Profiling relied on immunoSEQ multiplex PCR, and the TCRdb table lists in-frame clones only, not all of them. The sample has about 2.3 million clones, over 90% seen once; the top ten hold about 0.39%. The sequenced sample was naive CD4+ T cells from PBMCs. Subset meaning: CD45RA+ positively selected. The TCR was taken from a man aged 18 to 35 in good health. Some clones in this sample may be carry-over from other donors' samples.

The CDR3 here is CASRATGRNYEQYF. CDR3 nucleotide sequence: TGTGCCAGCAGGGCAACCGGGAGAAACTACGAGCAGTACTTC. The chain couples TRBV28 to TRBJ2-7, with D possibly matching TRBD2 (6 bases). The CDR3 covers 14 residues. CDR1 is MDHEN and CDR2 is SYDVKM in the germline V gene. V shed 6 bases and J shed 3 bases, with 15 bases lying between them.